These 13 T cell receptor beta chains came from one sample sequenced in a study of shared clonotypes between healthy human individuals. Method: immunoSEQ multiplex PCR; TCRdb's copy keeps in-frame clones and lacks some. The repertoire holds 1 million to 1.2 million clones, about 72% seen once, with approximately 0.9% in the top ten. Sequencing was carried out using memory CD4+ T cells from PBMCs. Subset meaning: CD45RA-negative fraction. The source is a man younger than 30 in good health. Some clones in this sample may be carry-over from other donors' samples.

V and J are TRBV6-1 and TRBJ2-7; D not resolved. The V and J ends lost 7 bases and 0 bases respectively, with 13 bases between them. CDR3 size: 14 residues. The germline V gene encodes CDR1 MNHNS and CDR2 SASEGT. The CDR3 is CASTRSVDSYEQYF. The CDR3 coding sequence is TGTGCCAGCACCCGGTCGGTCGACTCCTACGAGCAGTACTTC.

The chain has TRBV6-5 and TRBJ2-1; D may be TRBD1 or TRBD2 (6 bases each). This CDR3 is 16 amino acids long. V lost 0 bases and J lost 4, with 13 bases in between. The germline gives CDR1 MNHEY, CDR2 SVGAGI. This CDR3 reads CASSYSMWGAYNEQFF. The CDR3 DNA reads as TGTGCCAGCAGTTACTCGATGTGGGGGGCTTACAATGAGCAGTTCTTC.

The V gene is TRBV11-3, the J gene TRBJ2-1; D not resolved. The germline CDR1 and CDR2 sequences are SGHNT and YENEEA. V was cut by 0 bases and J by 6 bases, with 9 bases left in between. The CDR3 covers 14 residues. In nucleotides, the CDR3 is TGTGCCAGCAGCTTAGAGGCGGCTCGCAATGAGCAGTTCTTC. Protein product: CASSLEAARNEQFF.

The chain links TRBV10-1 to TRBJ2-7; possibly TRBD1 for D (5 bases). The germline V gene has CDR1 WNHNN and CDR2 SYGVQD (reference sequence). This CDR3 is 15 amino acids long. Trimming removed 2 bases from V and 2 bases from J, with 13 bases in between. CDR3 DNA: TGCGCCAGCAGTGAGGGAGCAGGGATCCCCTACGAGCAGTACTTC. This encodes CASSEGAGIPYEQYF.

V is TRBV30 and J is TRBJ1-3, with D unresolved. V was clipped by 0 bases and J by 0 bases, with 6 bases between them. The V gene's germline CDR1 is GTSNPN and CDR2 SVGIG (reference sequence). There are 14 residues in the CDR3. CDR3 nucleotide sequence: TGTGCCTGGAGTGTCGGGATCTCTGGAAACACCATATATTTT. It translates to CAWSVGISGNTIYF. Complete variable domain (other parts from reference TRBV30 and TRBJ1-3): SQTIHQWPATLVQPVGSPLSLECTVEGTSNPNLYWYRQAAGRGLQLLFYSVGIGQISSEVPQNLSASRPQDRQFILSSKKLLLSDSGFYLCAWSVGISGNTIYFGEGSWLTVV.

The chain links TRBV7-9 to TRBJ2-1; the match to TRBD2 covers 7 bases. The CDR3 covers 12 residues. Germline assignment: CDR1 SEHNR and CDR2 FQNEAQ (reference sequence). Trimming cost V 5 bases and J 12 bases; bases outside gene matches: 7. CDR3 sequence reads: CASSVPGLPQFF. Here the CDR3 DNA reads TGTGCCAGCAGCGTACCGGGACTACCGCAGTTCTTC.

In the case of this clone: Other DNA sequences in the same sample also yield this CDR3. The chain couples TRBV18 to TRBJ2-2; D is ambiguous. There are 12 residues in the CDR3. Trimming took 4 bases from V and 1 from J, leaving 1 base between them. The germline V gene has CDR1 KGHSH and CDR2 LQKENI. CDR3 sequence (DNA): TGTGCCAGCTCACGGAACACCGGGGAGCTGTTTTTT. Amino acids: CASSRNTGELFF.

This CDR3 is CASSFSEVLFF. CDR3 sequence (DNA): TGTGCCAGCAGCTTCTCTGAAGTTCTGTTTTTT. The chain carries TRBV7-9 and TRBJ1-4; D gene uncertain. Trimming shortened V by 3 bases and J by 14 bases, and 10 bases separated the two germline ends. In germline, CDR1 is SEHNR, CDR2 FQNEAQ (reference sequence). The length of the CDR3 is 11 residues.

The chain is built from TRBV27 and TRBJ2-7; 7 bases fit TRBD2. Germline V gene data show CDR1 as MNHEY and CDR2 as SMNVEV (reference sequence). V shed 4 bases, J shed 2 bases, and the junction held 5 bases outside the gene matches. The CDR3 has 14 amino acids. The CDR3 region is CASSSRGGPYEQYF. CDR3 DNA: TGTGCCAGCAGTTCCCGCGGGGGTCCCTACGAGCAGTACTTC.

V is TRBV27 and J is TRBJ2-1, with 9 bases lining up with TRBD2. Losses at the gene ends were 5 bases for V and 5 bases for J; bases not matched to a gene: 16. Germline CDR1 MNHEY, CDR2 SMNVEV (reference sequence). The CDR3 extends over 18 amino acids. The CDR3 loop is CASSMTTTGTSRHNEQFF. CDR3 DNA: TGTGCCAGCAGTATGACAACCACCGGGACTAGCAGACACAATGAGCAGTTCTTC.

This chain joins TRBV14 and TRBJ2-7; possible D gene TRBD1, 5 bases. The CDR3 sequence is 16 residues long. Between the trimmed V and J ends, which lost 0 bases and 2 bases, there was a span of 14 bases. The germline gives CDR1 SGHDN, CDR2 FVKESK. CDR3 region: CASSQDQGRRAYEQYF. CDR3 in DNA: TGTGCCAGCAGCCAAGATCAGGGCAGGAGAGCCTACGAGCAGTACTTC.

The chain joins TRBV6-5 to TRBJ1-5; D may be TRBD1 (5 bases). The CDR3 has 14 residues. Trimming shortened V by 6 bases and J by 0 bases, and 9 bases separated the two germline ends. Germline V gives CDR1 MNHEY, CDR2 SVGAGI. Here the CDR3 DNA reads TGTGCCAGCAGACGGGACGGTAGCAATCAGCCCCAGCATTTT. Translation: CASRRDGSNQPQHF.

The V call is TRBV28, the J call TRBJ1-2, with a weak D call TRBD1 (6 bases). Germline CDR1 MDHEN, CDR2 SYDVKM. Trimming left V 2 bases short and J 5 bases short, with 15 bases between. This CDR3 spans 15 amino acids. The CDR3 sequence is CASSLVGGGLYGYTF. The CDR3 DNA is TGTGCCAGCAGTTTAGTTGGTGGGGGCCTATATGGCTACACCTTC.